This TCR beta chain was sequenced for a study of blood T cell repertoires in COVID-19. This CDR3 is built from 17 residues. After removal of 6 bases from V and 2 bases from J, the junction contained 14 bases not matched to a gene. Germline CDR1 MDHEN, CDR2 SYDVKM. Produced via immunoSEQ multiplex PCR; TCRdb's table is partial and in-frame only. The table has approximately 440,000 clones, 80% to 95% seen once. The specimen sequenced was PBMCs or T cells enriched from blood (not recorded which). The chain carries TRBV28 and TRBJ2-3; 7 nucleotides align to TRBD2. The TCR comes from a man aged 18 to 30 who had recovered from COVID-19. The CDR3 spells CASRTNLAEKNTDTQYF. The CDR3 nucleotides are TGTGCCAGCAGGACAAATCTAGCGGAGAAAAACACAGATACGCAGTATTTT.